Below, 30 T cell receptor beta chains from the same sample are listed, as sequenced in a study of T-cell memory formation after mild COVID-19. TCRdb re-called the 5' RACE reads through MiXCR, storing one row per CDR3 protein. The table includes about 210,000 distinct CDR3 sequences, about 10% detected once. Sequencing was carried out using PBMCs or a T cell subset sorted from them (not recorded which). The receptor source for this set is a man between 18 and 29 years old who had mild COVID-19 (a few samples of this study predate the infection). Cell type and time point are not known.

This rearrangement joins TRBV6-5 to TRBJ1-5; no definite D call. The CDR3 is made up of 15 amino acids. Germline assignment: CDR1 MNHEY and CDR2 SVGAGI. Deletions cut 0 bases from V and 2 bases from J, with 8 bases between. The DNA for the CDR3 is TGTGCCAGCAGTTACTCGGCGGGTGGCAATCAGCCCCAGCATTTT. This encodes CASSYSAGGNQPQHF.

The rearrangement uses TRBV5-1 and TRBJ2-7; 8 bases map to TRBD2. V lost 4 bases to trimming and J lost 3 bases; unmatched junction nucleotides: 3. The V gene's germline CDR1 is SGHRS and CDR2 YFSETQ. The CDR3 totals 13 residues. CDR3 sequence reads: CASSMGLGYEQYV. The CDR3 bases are TGCGCCAGCAGCATGGGACTAGGCTACGAGCAGTACGTC.

This clonotype appeared a few times. The chain combines TRBV7-2 with TRBJ2-3, with TRBD2 matching over 13 bases. Germline CDR1 SGHTA, CDR2 FQGNSA. CDR3 length: 15 residues. The V and J ends lost 3 bases and 8 bases, in that order; junction bases with no gene match: 5. This chain's CDR3 is CASSFTSGGVGTQYF. Here the CDR3 DNA reads TGTGCCAGCAGCTTCACTAGCGGGGGGGTCGGTACGCAGTATTTT. The complete variable domain, with remaining parts taken from reference TRBV7-2 and TRBJ2-3, reads GAGVSQSPSNKVTEKGKDVELRCDPISGHTALYWYRQSLGQGLEFLIYFQGNSAPDKSGLPSDRFSAERTGGSVSTLTIQRTQQEDSAVYLCASSFTSGGVGTQYFGPGTRLTVL.

This clonotype was detected once. The junction departs from germline at one end; a sequencing error may be responsible. This chain connects TRBV23-1 to TRBJ2-5, with D unresolved. TRBV23-1 is flagged as an ORF with uncertain function. CDR3 size: 14 residues. CDR3 protein: CASSQLASRETKYF. CDR3 nucleotide sequence: TGCGCCAGCAGTCAATTGGCATCTCGAGAGACCAAGTACTTC.

The chain joins TRBV7-9 to TRBJ1-2; D unclear. Germline CDR1 SEHNR, CDR2 FQNEAQ (reference sequence). V gave up 5 bases and J gave up 4 bases, with 11 bases separating them. This CDR3 has 13 amino acids. The CDR3 sequence is CASSPRNAYGYTF. Written as DNA, the CDR3 is TGTGCCAGCAGCCCCCGTAACGCCTATGGCTACACCTTC.

This clonotype was counted at least ten times. CDR3 bases: TGTGCCAGCAGCCAAAGCACCGCAGGGTCTGGAAACACCATATATTTT. Translating it yields CASSQSTAGSGNTIYF. V gene TRBV7-2 combines with J gene TRBJ1-3; TRBD1 is a possible D gene (5 bases). CDR3 length: 16 amino acids. Germline V gene lookup returns CDR1 SGHTA and CDR2 FQGNSA. V was trimmed by 5 bases and J by 1 base, leaving 15 bases between them.

In its sample, this clonotype was seen a few times. The rearrangement joins TRBV24-1 to TRBJ2-1, with 9 bases fitting TRBD2. V was clipped by 5 bases and J by 5 bases; unmatched bases: 6. The CDR3 has 15 amino acids. From germline, CDR1 is KGHDR and CDR2 SFDVKD. The CDR3 protein is CATSVGSGGHNEQFF. CDR3 nucleotide sequence: TGTGCCACCAGTGTAGGTAGCGGGGGACACAATGAGCAGTTCTTC.

The genes are TRBV7-2 and TRBJ2-2; no clear D. Germline V CDR1 and CDR2: SGHTA, FQGNSA. This CDR3 contains 15 residues. With 5 bases removed from V and 0 bases from J, the gap between germline ends came to 10 bases. The CDR3 spells CASSQWTANTGELFF. The CDR3 region has the DNA TGTGCCAGCAGCCAATGGACCGCGAACACCGGGGAGCTGTTTTTT.

In this sample, this clonotype turned up a few times. Written as DNA, the CDR3 is TGCAGTGCCCTCGAAAGGCTCACAGATACGCAGTATTTT. Protein product: CSALERLTDTQYF. The V and J genes are TRBV20-1 and TRBJ2-3; no clear D. The CDR3 length is 13 residues. Trimming removed 6 bases from V and 2 bases from J, with 12 bases in between. Germline CDR1 DFQATT, CDR2 SNEGSKA (reference sequence).

The table lists this clonotype with many counts. The chain employs TRBV12-3 or TRBV12-4 and TRBJ2-3; no firm D call. Trimming removed 6 bases from V and 4 bases from J, with 8 bases in between. This CDR3 is 12 amino acids long. The CDR3 loop reads CASSFGADTQYF. The CDR3, as DNA: TGTGCCAGCAGCTTTGGCGCAGATACGCAGTATTTT.

This clonotype occurred once. V gene TRBV9 combines with J gene TRBJ1-2, with a possible D match to TRBD1 (6 bases). There are 17 residues in the CDR3. Trimming left V 0 bases short and J 3 bases short, with 18 bases between. Germline CDR1 reads SGDLS; CDR2 reads YYNGEE. The CDR3 region has the DNA TGTGCCAGCAGCGTAGAAGTAACAGGGAAAGGTGACTATGGCTACACCTTC. As protein: CASSVEVTGKGDYGYTF.

The table lists this clonotype with a few counts. V gene TRBV20-1 combines with J gene TRBJ2-3, with no clear D. Germline CDR1 DFQATT, CDR2 SNEGSKA (reference sequence). There are 12 residues in the CDR3. The ends were cut back, 6 bases at V and 2 bases at J, with 9 bases in the middle. The CDR3 loop reads CSAADNTDTQYF. The CDR3 region has the DNA TGCAGTGCAGCTGACAACACAGATACGCAGTATTTT.

The chain employs TRBV28 and TRBJ2-2, with TRBD2 identical over 7 bases. V trimming: 6 bases; J trimming: 7 bases; junction bases outside the gene matches: 14. CDR1 is MDHEN, CDR2 SYDVKM, per germline. This CDR3 is built from 16 residues. The CDR3 nucleotides read TGTGCCAGCAGGTTACCCCCTCAGCGGGGTATCGGGGAGCTGTTTTTT. Residues: CASRLPPQRGIGELFF.

This chain uses TRBV20-1 with TRBJ2-3; possibly TRBD1 for D (5 bases). Germline-derived CDR1 and CDR2 are DFQATT and SNEGSKA (reference sequence). The V end lost 6 bases, the J end lost 0 bases, and 13 bases lay between the germline ends. The CDR3 totals 14 residues. The CDR3 loop reads CSAVDKSSTDTQYF. The CDR3 nucleotides read TGCAGTGCCGTGGACAAATCTAGCACAGATACGCAGTATTTT.

This clonotype has more than one count but fewer than ten. J is TRBJ1-3 and V is TRBV18; D is ambiguous. V was pared by 0 bases and J by 0 bases, with 12 bases between. The germline V gene has CDR1 KGHSH and CDR2 LQKENI. CDR3 length: 17 residues. CDR3 sequence reads: CASSPPTGGFSGNTIYF. The CDR3 bases are TGTGCCAGCTCACCACCGACCGGCGGGTTCTCTGGAAACACCATATATTTT.

V usage is TRBV7-9 and J usage is TRBJ2-7; maybe TRBD1 (6 bases). CDR3 length: 15 residues. V dropped 3 bases and J dropped 4 bases, with 16 bases sitting between them. Germline V gene data show CDR1 as SEHNR and CDR2 as FQNEAQ (reference sequence). The CDR3 is CASSFGQPNSYEQYF. The CDR3 DNA reads TGTGCCAGCAGCTTTGGACAGCCAAACTCTTACGAGCAGTACTTC.

The rearrangement joins TRBV3-1 to TRBJ1-2; D perhaps matches TRBD1 (6 bases). The CDR3 contains 13 residues. The germline CDR1 and CDR2 sequences are LGHDT and YNNKEL (reference sequence). V was clipped by 8 bases and J by 7 bases, with 17 bases between them. The chain's CDR3 is CASGRQVSSGYTF. Written as DNA, the CDR3 is TGTGCCAGCGGGAGACAGGTTTCGAGTGGCTACACCTTC.

This clonotype appeared many times. The V and J genes are TRBV7-2 and TRBJ2-5, with 9 bases that match TRBD1. Germline V lookup: CDR1 SGHTA, CDR2 FQGNSA. This CDR3 has 15 residues. Trimming at V came to 4 bases and at J to 2 bases, leaving 5 bases not matched to a gene. Written as DNA, the CDR3 is TGTGCCAGCAGCTCGCCGGGACAGGGTCAAGAGACCCAGTACTTC. This sequence encodes CASSSPGQGQETQYF.

The chain recombines TRBV30 with TRBJ1-5; the D is unclear. V lost 2 bases and J 1 base, leaving 9 bases between the germline ends. Germline CDR1 reads GTSNPN; CDR2 reads SVGIG (reference sequence). The CDR3 covers 14 residues. The CDR3 loop reads CAWSPGGSNQPQHF. The CDR3 nucleotides are TGTGCCTGGAGTCCCGGCGGGAGCAATCAGCCCCAGCATTTT.

This clonotype was seen a handful of times. The rearrangement uses TRBV10-3 and TRBJ1-3; possible D gene TRBD1, 6 bases. The length of the CDR3 is 16 residues. CDR1 is ENHRY, CDR2 SYGVKD, per germline. V lost 4 bases and J 0 bases, leaving 13 bases between the germline ends. Written as DNA, the CDR3 is TGTGCCATCAGTGTCGGGGGGCAATTCTCTGGAAACACCATATATTTT. Translation gives CAISVGGQFSGNTIYF.

This clonotype came up a few times. The gene calls are TRBV9 and TRBJ1-6; a possible D gene is TRBD1 (5 bases). This CDR3 is 14 amino acids long. Germline CDR1 reads SGDLS; CDR2 reads YYNGEE. With 0 bases removed from V and 7 bases from J, the gap between germline ends came to 8 bases. The CDR3 protein is CASSVEGQNSPLHF. The CDR3 nucleotides are TGTGCCAGCAGCGTAGAGGGGCAGAATTCACCCCTCCACTTT.

The chain combines TRBV7-2 with TRBJ1-2; 7 nucleotides match TRBD1. CDR1 and CDR2 from the germline V gene are SGHTA and FQGNSA. With V trimmed by 5 bases and J by 6 bases, 15 bases remained unmatched. The length of the CDR3 is 16 residues. CDR3 bases: TGTGCCAGCAGCACTTACACAGGGGAGGAAATACATGGCTACACCTTC. Its protein is CASSTYTGEEIHGYTF.

This clonotype was picked up a small number of times. This sequence joins TRBV5-1 and TRBJ2-2; 9 nucleotides align to TRBD1. Germline trimming cut 3 bases from V and 4 bases from J; bases unmatched to any gene: 4. Germline V gene lookup returns CDR1 SGHRS and CDR2 YFSETQ. The CDR3 has 15 amino acids. As DNA, the CDR3 is TGCGCCAGCAGCTGGGACAGGGTCAGCACCGGGGAGCTGTTTTTT. Its protein product is CASSWDRVSTGELFF.

A few counts support this clonotype. The chain employs TRBV20-1 and TRBJ2-1, with 10 bases lining up with TRBD2. The ends lost 2 bases at V and 5 bases at J; junction bases unmatched: 9. From germline, CDR1 is DFQATT and CDR2 SNEGSKA (reference sequence). The CDR3 extends over 16 amino acids. The DNA of the CDR3 is TGCAGTGCTAGACCCAGCGGGGGGGCCAAGAACAATGAGCAGTTCTTC. Protein: CSARPSGGAKNNEQFF.

The table lists this clonotype with many counts. The V call is TRBV5-1, the J call TRBJ1-1, with 8 positions matching TRBD1. The germline V gene has CDR1 SGHRS and CDR2 YFSETQ. The V segment lost 1 base and the J segment 4 bases; nucleotides outside the gene matches: 6. The CDR3 has 15 residues. The CDR3 DNA is TGCGCCAGCAGCTTGACAGGGGGTGACGGCACTGAAGCTTTCTTT. It translates to CASSLTGGDGTEAFF.

In this sample, this clonotype turned up many times. The chain uses TRBV4-2 and TRBJ1-4; the D gene is possibly TRBD1 (6 bases). V gave up 4 bases and J gave up 2 bases, with 11 bases separating them. CDR3 length: 15 amino acids. Germline CDR1 LGHNA, CDR2 YNFKEQ. As DNA, the CDR3 is TGTGCCAGCAGCCCTTTACAGGGCACTAATGAAAAACTGTTTTTT. Translating gives CASSPLQGTNEKLFF.

Only a few counts were recorded for this clonotype. The chain joins TRBV5-6 to TRBJ1-4; D remains ambiguous. Trimming took 1 base from V and 7 from J, leaving 8 bases between them. This CDR3 is 13 amino acids long. The germline gives CDR1 SGHDT, CDR2 YYEEEE. The CDR3 bases are TGTGCCAGCAGCTTGAGGCGCGGTGAAAAACTGTTTTTT. It yields the protein CASSLRRGEKLFF.

This clonotype was recorded many times. The rearrangement joins TRBV29-1 to TRBJ2-5; D remains ambiguous. CDR1 and CDR2 from the germline V gene are SQVTM and ANQGSEA. The CDR3 runs to 13 residues. Trimming took off 0 bases at V and 3 bases at J, with 8 bases between the two ends. CDR3 sequence: CSVEEARKETQYF. Written as DNA, the CDR3 is TGCAGCGTTGAAGAGGCTAGAAAAGAGACCCAGTACTTC.

This clonotype appeared many times. The rearrangement links TRBV2 to TRBJ2-1; possible D gene TRBD2, 6 bases. V was trimmed by 4 bases and J by 3 bases, leaving 10 bases between them. This CDR3 comprises 14 residues. From germline, CDR1 is SNHLY and CDR2 FYNNEI. The CDR3 DNA reads TGTGCCAGCAGTGCGGGGGAGCTCTACAATGAGCAGTTCTTC. This encodes CASSAGELYNEQFF.

The gene calls are TRBV7-3 and TRBJ2-3; tentative D call: TRBD2 (5 bases). Deletions cut 5 bases from V and 4 bases from J, with 10 bases between. This CDR3 has 13 residues. Germline CDR1 and CDR2: SGHTA and FQGTGA. The CDR3, as DNA: TGTGCCAGCAGCCAGACTACATCAGATACGCAGTATTTT. It is translated as CASSQTTSDTQYF.